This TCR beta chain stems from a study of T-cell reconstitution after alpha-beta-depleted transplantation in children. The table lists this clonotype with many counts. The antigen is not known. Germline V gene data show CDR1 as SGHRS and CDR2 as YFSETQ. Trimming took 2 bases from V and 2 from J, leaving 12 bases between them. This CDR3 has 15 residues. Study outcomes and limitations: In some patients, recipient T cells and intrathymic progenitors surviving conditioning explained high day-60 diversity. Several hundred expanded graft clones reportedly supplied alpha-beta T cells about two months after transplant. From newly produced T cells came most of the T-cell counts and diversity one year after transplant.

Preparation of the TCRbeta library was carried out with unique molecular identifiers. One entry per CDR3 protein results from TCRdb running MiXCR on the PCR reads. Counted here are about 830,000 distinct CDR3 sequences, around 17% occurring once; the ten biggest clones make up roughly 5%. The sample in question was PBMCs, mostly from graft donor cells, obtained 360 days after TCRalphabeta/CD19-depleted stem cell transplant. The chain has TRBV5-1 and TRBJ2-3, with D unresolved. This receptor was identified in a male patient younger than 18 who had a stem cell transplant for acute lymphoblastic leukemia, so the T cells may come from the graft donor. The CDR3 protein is CASSFQWTDTDTQYF. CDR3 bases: TGCGCCAGCAGCTTCCAATGGACGGACACAGATACGCAGTATTTT.